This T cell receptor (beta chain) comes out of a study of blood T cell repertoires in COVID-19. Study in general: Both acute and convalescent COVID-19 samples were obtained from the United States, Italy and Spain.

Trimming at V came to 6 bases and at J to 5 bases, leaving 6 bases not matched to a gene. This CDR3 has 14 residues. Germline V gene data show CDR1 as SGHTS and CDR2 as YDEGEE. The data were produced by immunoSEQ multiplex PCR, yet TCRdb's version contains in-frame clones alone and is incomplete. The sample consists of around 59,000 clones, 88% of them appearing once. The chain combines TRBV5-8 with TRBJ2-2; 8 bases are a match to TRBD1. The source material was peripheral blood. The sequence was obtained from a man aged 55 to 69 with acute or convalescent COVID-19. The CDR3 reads CASNRGSGTGELFF. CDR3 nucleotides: TGTGCCAGCAACAGGGGGAGTGGTACCGGGGAGCTGTTTTTT. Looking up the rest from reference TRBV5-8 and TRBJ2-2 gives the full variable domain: EAGVTQSPTHLIKTRGQQATLRCSPISGHTSVYWYQQALGLGLQFLLWYDEGEERNRGNFPPRFSGRQFPNYSSELNVNALELEDSALYLCASNRGSGTGELFFGEGSRLTVL.